What follows are 30 T cell receptor beta chains derived from one specimen sequenced in a study of molecular identifiers for immune sequencing clone quantification. From the PCR reads, TCRdb called clonotypes with MiXCR, one entry per CDR3 protein. Of a few hundred thousand distinct CDR3 sequences in the sample, roughly 24% were seen once. Sequenced: naive CD8+ T cells from blood, with Jurkat cell RNA spiked in. Subset noted: FACS-sorted CD8+CD4-CCR7+CD45RA+ naive T cells. Receptors originate from a human donor in good health. Some libraries in this study had Jurkat cell RNA spiked in.

As concerns this clonotype: This may come from a read error, since a much larger clone is one base off. J is TRBJ1-2 and V is TRBV29-1; TRBD1 matches at 9 bases. The length of the CDR3 is 12 residues. Germline lookup yields CDR1 SQVTM and CDR2 ANQGSEA. CDR3 in amino acids: CGVEGQGTGYTF. DNA of the CDR3: TGCGGCGTTGAGGGACAGGGTACTGGCTACACCTTC.

There are many counts of this clonotype. This chain uses TRBV5-1 with TRBJ1-1; the D gene is possibly TRBD1 (6 bases). The CDR3 has 16 amino acids. Trimming shortened V by 3 bases and J by 1 base, and 16 bases separated the two germline ends. CDR1 is SGHRS, CDR2 YFSETQ, per germline. The CDR3 DNA reads as TGCGCCAGCAGCTCTACCCCGACAGGATGGAACACTGAAGCTTTCTTT. It encodes CASSSTPTGWNTEAFF.

This clonotype has just a few counts. The chain combines TRBV4-1 with TRBJ2-7; 7 bases fit TRBD2. Germline V gives CDR1 MGHRA, CDR2 YSYEKL. The CDR3 totals 15 residues. Trimming cost V 0 bases and J 3 bases; bases outside gene matches: 5. CDR3 amino acids: CASSQDRGTIYEQYF. The CDR3 nucleotides are TGCGCCAGCAGCCAAGATCGGGGGACTATCTACGAGCAGTACTTC.

Comments on this clonotype: A much bigger clone sits one base away, suggesting this may be a read error. The chain employs TRBV30 and TRBJ2-1; a weak D match, TRBD2 (7 bases). Germline values: CDR1 GTSNPN, CDR2 SVGIG (reference sequence). The CDR3 contains 13 residues. The CDR3 protein is CARSYGGGDEQFF. The CDR3 DNA reads as TGTGCCCGGAGCTATGGGGGGGGCGATGAGCAGTTCTTC.

A note on this clonotype: Lacking the conserved final phenylalanine or tryptophan, this CDR3 likely reflects a read error. This chain connects TRBV5-3 to TRBJ2-7; maybe TRBD2 (5 bases). TRBV5-3 is labeled an ORF, and its function is uncertain. The CDR3 extends over 12 amino acids. The DNA for the CDR3 is TGTGCCAGCAGCTTCGGGGCCTACGAGCAGTACTCC. Translation: CASSFGAYEQYS.

As regards this clonotype: Possible read error: a much larger clone is one base away. The rearrangement links TRBV7-2 to TRBJ1-1, with D maybe TRBD1 (6 bases). CDR1 is SGHTA and CDR2 is FQGNSA in the germline V gene. The CDR3 covers 15 residues. The CDR3 bases are TGTGCCAGCAGCTCGGGGAAGGGGGTGAACGCTGAAGCTTTCTTT. This sequence encodes CASSSGKGVNAEAFF.

The chain joins TRBV2 to TRBJ1-2; D call uncertain. Trimming left V 0 bases short and J 4 bases short, with 9 bases between. Germline values: CDR1 SNHLY, CDR2 FYNNEI. CDR3 size: 14 residues. The CDR3 is CASSEAGQTYGYTF. The CDR3 nucleotides are TGTGCCAGCAGTGAAGCTGGTCAGACCTATGGCTACACCTTC.

For this clonotype: Since no conserved phenylalanine or tryptophan closes the CDR3, a read error is the likely cause. DNA for the CDR3: TGCAGCGCCAAGGCAGGGGGTGAAGCTTTCCTT. This codes for CSAKAGGEAFL. The rearrangement joins TRBV29-1 to TRBJ1-1, with 7 nucleotides matching TRBD1. After removal of 7 bases from V and 7 bases from J, the junction contained 6 bases not matched to a gene. CDR1 is SQVTM and CDR2 is ANQGSEA in the germline V gene. This CDR3 is 11 amino acids long.

This clonotype came up once. A much bigger clone sits one base away, suggesting this may be a read error. This rearrangement joins TRBV3-1 to TRBJ1-1; no reliable D call. CDR3 size: 15 residues. From germline, CDR1 is LGHDT and CDR2 YNNKEL (reference sequence). Trimming took off 4 bases at V and 2 bases at J, with 14 bases between the two ends. CDR3 sequence (DNA): TGTGCCAGCAGCCCAACACCCCGGAGCAACACTGAAGCTTTCTTT. Its protein product is CASSPTPRSNTEAFF.

The rearrangement joins TRBV5-4 to TRBJ1-1; D gene unclear. The germline V gene encodes CDR1 SGHNT and CDR2 YYREEE (reference sequence). The CDR3 consists of 17 residues. Between the trimmed V and J ends, which lost 4 bases and 0 bases, there was a span of 19 bases. CDR3 region: CASSLDDGLLMNTEAFF. Here the CDR3 DNA reads TGTGCCAGCAGCCTGGACGACGGGTTACTAATGAACACTGAAGCTTTCTTT.

This clonotype was detected ten times or more. The V call is TRBV7-9, the J call TRBJ2-1, with a possible D match to TRBD1 (6 bases). Trimming cost V 8 bases and J 8 bases, with 16 bases left between them. The CDR3 covers 13 residues. Per the germline V gene, CDR1 is SEHNR and CDR2 is FQNEAQ (reference sequence). CDR3 nucleotide sequence: TGTGCCAGCGGAGGACAGCTTTTCGATGAGCAGTTCTTC. This gives the protein CASGGQLFDEQFF.

In this sample, this clonotype turned up a few times. The V and J genes are TRBV19 and TRBJ1-2; tentative D call: TRBD1 (6 bases). This CDR3 has 17 residues. The germline V and J ends were trimmed by 3 bases and 2 bases, with 19 bases remaining between them. CDR1 is LNHDA, CDR2 SQIVND, per germline (reference sequence). Written as DNA, the CDR3 is TGTGCCAGTAGTATTTGGGGACAACGCCGAACGAACTATGGCTACACCTTC. It specifies CASSIWGQRRTNYGYTF.

This chain links TRBV19 with TRBJ1-2; tentative D call: TRBD1 (6 bases). Germline V gives CDR1 LNHDA, CDR2 SQIVND (reference sequence). Trimming shortened V by 3 bases and J by 5 bases, and 13 bases separated the two germline ends. The CDR3 has 14 residues. The CDR3 DNA follows: TGTGCCAGTAGTATGCCAGGGGACGCTTATGGCTACACCTTC. Its protein product is CASSMPGDAYGYTF.

The chain couples TRBV6-2 or TRBV6-3 to TRBJ1-1, with D hard to call. CDR3 length: 14 residues. The V end lost 4 bases, the J end lost 2 bases, and 11 bases lay between the germline ends. CDR1 MNHEY and CDR2 SVGEGT come from the germline V gene. The CDR3 region has the DNA TGTGCCAGCAGTTGGGCAGATACAAACACTGAAGCTTTCTTT. Translating it yields CASSWADTNTEAFF.

This clonotype was detected many times. The chain combines TRBV6-5 with TRBJ1-1; D perhaps matches TRBD1 (5 bases). Trimming cost V 0 bases and J 4 bases, with 9 bases left between them. From germline, CDR1 is MNHEY and CDR2 SVGAGI. The CDR3 length is 14 residues. The CDR3 region is CASSYSPGPTEAFF. The CDR3 nucleotides are TGTGCCAGCAGTTACTCACCGGGGCCCACTGAAGCTTTCTTT.

This clonotype showed up just a few times. The rearrangement uses TRBV12-3 or TRBV12-4 and TRBJ1-1; D gene ambiguous. Trimming took off 7 bases at V and 4 bases at J, with 13 bases between the two ends. The CDR3 is 13 amino acids. CDR3 in DNA: TGTGCCAGCACCTCGCCGCAGGCCACTGAAGCTTTCTTT. As protein: CASTSPQATEAFF.

The rearrangement links TRBV19 to TRBJ1-4, with a weak D call TRBD1 (5 bases). The CDR3 sequence is 14 residues long. The germline V gene has CDR1 LNHDA and CDR2 SQIVND (reference sequence). V was cut by 2 bases and J by 8 bases, with 12 bases left in between. DNA of the CDR3: TGTGCCAGTAGTATATCCGGGGGAGGCGAAAAACTGTTTTTT. This sequence encodes CASSISGGGEKLFF. The variable domain in full, with the rest retrieved from reference TRBV19 and TRBJ1-4, is DGGITQSPKYLFRKEGQNVTLSCEQNLNHDAMYWYRQDPGQGLRLIYYSQIVNDFQKGDIAEGYSVSREKKESFPLTVTSAQKNPTAFYLCASSISGGGEKLFFGSGTQLSVL.

With respect to this clonotype: The junction differs from germline at one of its ends, possibly a read error. The gene calls are TRBV12-3 or TRBV12-4 and TRBJ1-5, with D tentatively TRBD1 (5 bases). This CDR3 has 14 amino acids. CDR3 bases: TGTGCCATCAGTCGGACATCTATGGATCAGCCCCAGCATTTT. Amino acids: CAISRTSMDQPQHF.

There are a few counts of this clonotype. This chain links TRBV19 with TRBJ2-7; no definite D call. The CDR3 has 13 residues. The V gene's germline CDR1 is LNHDA and CDR2 SQIVND (reference sequence). V lost 1 base, J lost 3 bases, and 7 bases lay in between. The chain's CDR3 is CASSIASYYEQYF. The CDR3 nucleotides read TGTGCCAGTAGTATAGCCTCATACTACGAGCAGTACTTC.

Concerning this clonotype itself: This sequence may be a read error, since a much larger clone differs from it by one base. The chain has TRBV20-1 and TRBJ1-1; 12 bases fit TRBD1. This CDR3 comprises 15 residues. Per the germline V gene, CDR1 is DFQATT and CDR2 is SNEGSKA (reference sequence). The CDR3 spells CSARDLGQGAIEASF. The DNA for the CDR3 is TGCAGTGCTAGAGACCTGGGACAGGGGGCGATTGAAGCTTCCTTT.

V and J are TRBV24-1 and TRBJ2-5; no clear D gene. Germline loops: CDR1 KGHDR, CDR2 SFDVKD. The CDR3 consists of 14 residues. V was cut by 4 bases and J by 1 base, with 9 bases left in between. The CDR3 reads CATSDLDGQETQYF. DNA of the CDR3: TGTGCCACCAGTGACCTGGACGGCCAAGAGACCCAGTACTTC.

This clonotype was counted ten times or more. The chain couples TRBV29-1 to TRBJ2-3, with D perhaps TRBD2 (5 bases). Trimming shortened V by 0 bases and J by 2 bases, and 18 bases separated the two germline ends. The CDR3 length is 17 residues. Germline V gene sequence: CDR1 SQVTM, CDR2 ANQGSEA. This chain's CDR3 is CSVEDRGLTEYTDTQYF. The CDR3 DNA is TGCAGCGTTGAAGACCGAGGACTTACGGAATACACAGATACGCAGTATTTT.

Concerning this clonotype: This may stem from a read error, because a much larger clone lies one nucleotide away. This chain uses TRBV7-6 with TRBJ2-3; tentative D call: TRBD1 (5 bases). The tail of the sequence fits TRBJ1-5 better, so the J call may be wrong. The CDR3 runs 13 residues. Germline CDR1 is SGHVS and CDR2 is FNYEAQ. The CDR3 region has the DNA TGTGCCAGCAGCTTATTCTCGACAGATACGCAGCATTTT. Translating it yields CASSLFSTDTQHF.

This clonotype was detected only a few times. CDR3 coding DNA: TGTGCCAGCAGCTCCATAGCCGGGGACACTGAAGCTTTCTTT. This sequence encodes CASSSIAGDTEAFF. The chain employs TRBV9 and TRBJ1-1, with D hard to call. CDR1 and CDR2 (germline): SGDLS, YYNGEE. The CDR3 spans 14 residues. V was shortened by 4 bases and J by 3 bases, with 13 bases between the two germline ends.

Only one count was recorded for this clonotype. J is TRBJ2-3 and V is TRBV24-1; D remains unclear. The germline V gene has CDR1 KGHDR and CDR2 SFDVKD. The CDR3 loop spans 14 amino acids. Trimming cost V 2 bases and J 4 bases, with 9 bases left between them. CDR3 bases: TGTGCCACCAGTGATTCTCCTGGCGCAGATACGCAGTATTTT. Protein: CATSDSPGADTQYF.

The chain recombines TRBV28 with TRBJ1-1; D may be TRBD1 (6 bases). Trimming took 1 base from V and 4 from J, leaving 10 bases between them. Germline CDR1 reads MDHEN; CDR2 reads SYDVKM. The CDR3 is made up of 14 amino acids. CDR3 sequence: CASSLFQGTTEAFF. The CDR3 DNA follows: TGTGCCAGCAGTTTATTTCAGGGGACCACTGAAGCTTTCTTT.

This rearrangement joins TRBV6-2 or TRBV6-3 to TRBJ1-2; D possibly corresponds to TRBD1 (5 bases). Trimming removed 4 bases at V and 4 bases at J, with 16 bases between. The V gene's germline CDR1 is MNHEY and CDR2 SVGEGT. This CDR3 is built from 15 residues. CDR3 sequence reads: CASSSFDSLLYGYTF. CDR3 coding DNA: TGTGCCAGCAGTTCCTTTGACAGCTTGCTCTATGGCTACACCTTC.

The chain combines TRBV28 with TRBJ1-5; 10 bases match TRBD1. The V gene end was trimmed by 8 bases and the J gene end by 7 bases; junction bases not matched to a gene: 17. Germline values: CDR1 MDHEN, CDR2 SYDVKM. The CDR3 runs 17 residues. In nucleotides, the CDR3 is TGTGCCAGCGTGCCCGGACCGGGACAGGGGACCGGGCAGCCCCAGCATTTT. As protein: CASVPGPGQGTGQPQHF.

This clonotype was counted a few times. With a much larger clone just one base away, this may be a read error. The chain recombines TRBV29-1 with TRBJ2-3, with D tentatively TRBD2 (6 bases). Germline V CDR1 and CDR2: SQVTM, ANQGSEA. The CDR3 length is 12 residues. The V end lost 0 bases, the J end lost 8 bases, and 9 bases lay between the germline ends. Written as DNA, the CDR3 is TGCAGCGTTGAAGACGGGGGAGGTACGCAGTATTTT. This translates into CSVEDGGGTQYF.

This clonotype showed up many times. An end of the junction differs from the germline gene, which may be a read error. The V gene is TRBV5-1, the J gene TRBJ2-7; 9 positions match TRBD2. Looked up from germline, CDR1 is SGHRS and CDR2 is YFSETQ. This CDR3 comprises 15 residues. CDR3 in DNA: TGTGCCAGCAGCTTAGTAGCGGGGGTGTCCTACGAGCAGTACTTC. Protein product: CASSLVAGVSYEQYF.